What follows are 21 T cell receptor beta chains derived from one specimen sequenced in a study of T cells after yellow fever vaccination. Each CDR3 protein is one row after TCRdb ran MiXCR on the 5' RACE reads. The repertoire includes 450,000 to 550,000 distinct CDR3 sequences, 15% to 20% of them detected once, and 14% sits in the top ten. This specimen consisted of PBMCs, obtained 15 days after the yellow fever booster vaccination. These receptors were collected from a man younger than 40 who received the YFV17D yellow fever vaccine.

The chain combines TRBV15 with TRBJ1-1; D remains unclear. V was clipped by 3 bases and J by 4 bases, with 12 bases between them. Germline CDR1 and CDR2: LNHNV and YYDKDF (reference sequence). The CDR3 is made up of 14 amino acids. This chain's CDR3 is CATSSGQRVTEAFF. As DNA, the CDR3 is TGTGCCACCAGCAGCGGTCAAAGAGTCACTGAAGCTTTCTTT.

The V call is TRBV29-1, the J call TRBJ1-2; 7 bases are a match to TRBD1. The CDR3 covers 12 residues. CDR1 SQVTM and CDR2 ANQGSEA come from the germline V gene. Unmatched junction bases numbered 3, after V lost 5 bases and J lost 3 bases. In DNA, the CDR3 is TGCAGCGTTTGGACAGGCTACTATGGCTACACCTTC. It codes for CSVWTGYYGYTF. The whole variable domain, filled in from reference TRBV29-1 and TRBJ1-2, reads SAVISQKPSRDICQRGTSLTIQCQVDSQVTMMFWYRQQPGQSLTLIATANQGSEATYESGFVIDKFPISRPNLTFSTLTVSNMSPEDSSIYLCSVWTGYYGYTFGSGTRLTVV.

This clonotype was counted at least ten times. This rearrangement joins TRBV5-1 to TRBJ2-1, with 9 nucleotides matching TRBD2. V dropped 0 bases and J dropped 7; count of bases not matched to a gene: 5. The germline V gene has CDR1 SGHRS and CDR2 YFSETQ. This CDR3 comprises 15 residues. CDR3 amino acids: CASSLVLAGNNEQFF. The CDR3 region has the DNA TGCGCCAGCAGCTTGGTTCTAGCGGGGAATAATGAGCAGTTCTTC. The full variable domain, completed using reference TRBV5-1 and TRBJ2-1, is KAGVTQTPRYLIKTRGQQVTLSCSPISGHRSVSWYQQTPGQGLQFLFEYFSETQRNKGNFPGRFSGRQFSNSRSEMNVSTLELGDSALYLCASSLVLAGNNEQFFGPGTRLTVL.

DNA of the CDR3: TGCGCCAGCAGCCAAGAGGGACGAAGGGGCCCCGGGGAGCTGTTTTTT. Amino acids: CASSQEGRRGPGELFF. The V and J genes are TRBV4-3 and TRBJ2-2, with D perhaps assigned TRBD1 or TRBD2 (5 bases each). Germline V lookup: CDR1 LGHNA, CDR2 YSLEER. This CDR3 region has 16 residues. V lost 0 bases to trimming and J lost 6 bases, with 14 bases between them.

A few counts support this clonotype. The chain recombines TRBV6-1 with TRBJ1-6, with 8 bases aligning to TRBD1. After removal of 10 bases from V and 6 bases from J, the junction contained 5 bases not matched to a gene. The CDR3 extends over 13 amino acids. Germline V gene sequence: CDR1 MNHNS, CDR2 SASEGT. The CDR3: CATSGQGNSPLHF. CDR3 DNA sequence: TGTGCCACCTCCGGACAGGGTAATTCACCCCTCCACTTT.

This CDR3 is CSARDSAIGPADTQYF. In nucleotides, the CDR3 is TGCAGTGCTAGAGATTCGGCCATCGGTCCAGCAGATACGCAGTATTTT. This sequence joins TRBV20-1 and TRBJ2-3; D is uncertain. Germline assignment: CDR1 DFQATT and CDR2 SNEGSKA (reference sequence). This CDR3 region has 16 residues. V was trimmed by 0 bases and J by 4 bases, leaving 17 bases between them.

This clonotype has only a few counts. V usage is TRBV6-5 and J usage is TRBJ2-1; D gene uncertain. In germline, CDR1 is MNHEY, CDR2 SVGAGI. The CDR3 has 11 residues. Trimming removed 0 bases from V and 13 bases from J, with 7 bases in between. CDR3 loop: CASSYSTVQFF. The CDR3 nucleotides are TGTGCCAGCAGTTACTCGACGGTACAGTTCTTC.

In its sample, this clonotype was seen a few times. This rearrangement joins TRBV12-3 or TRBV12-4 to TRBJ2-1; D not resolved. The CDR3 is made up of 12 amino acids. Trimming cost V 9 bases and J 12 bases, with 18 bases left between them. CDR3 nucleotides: TGTGCCAGTAAATCCACTCCGGGTCCGCAGTTCTTC. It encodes CASKSTPGPQFF.

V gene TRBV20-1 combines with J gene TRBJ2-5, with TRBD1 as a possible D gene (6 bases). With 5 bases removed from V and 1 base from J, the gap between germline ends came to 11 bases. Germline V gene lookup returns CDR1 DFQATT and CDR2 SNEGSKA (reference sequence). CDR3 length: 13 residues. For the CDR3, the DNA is TGCAGTGCTTGGACAGCCCCCCAAGAGACCCAGTACTTC. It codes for CSAWTAPQETQYF.

The CDR3 loop is CSATVGQGGSGANVLTF. For the CDR3, the DNA is TGCAGTGCTACGGTCGGACAGGGAGGTTCTGGGGCCAACGTCCTGACTTTC. V and J are TRBV20-1 and TRBJ2-6, with 8 nucleotides matching TRBD1. The germline CDR1 and CDR2 sequences are DFQATT and SNEGSKA (reference sequence). V was pared by 4 bases and J by 1 base, with 9 bases of the junction left unmatched. This CDR3 is 17 amino acids long.

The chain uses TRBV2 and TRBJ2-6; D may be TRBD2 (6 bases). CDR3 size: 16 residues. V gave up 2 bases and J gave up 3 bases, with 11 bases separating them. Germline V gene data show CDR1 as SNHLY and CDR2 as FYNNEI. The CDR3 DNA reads TGTGCCAGCAGTGAAAACGGGGGTTTTGGGGCCAACGTCCTGACTTTC. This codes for CASSENGGFGANVLTF.

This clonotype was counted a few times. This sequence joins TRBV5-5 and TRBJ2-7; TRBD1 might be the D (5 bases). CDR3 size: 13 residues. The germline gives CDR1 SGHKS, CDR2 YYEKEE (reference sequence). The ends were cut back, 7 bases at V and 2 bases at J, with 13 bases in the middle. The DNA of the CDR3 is TGTGCCAGCGCTAGTACAGGAACCTACGAGCAGTACTTC. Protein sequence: CASASTGTYEQYF.

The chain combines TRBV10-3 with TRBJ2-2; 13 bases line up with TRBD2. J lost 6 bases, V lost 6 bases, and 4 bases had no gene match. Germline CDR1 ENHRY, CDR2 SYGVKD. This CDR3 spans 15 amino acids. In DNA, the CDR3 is TGTGCCATCAGAGGACTAGCGGGGGAGGCCGGGGAGCTGTTTTTT. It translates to CAIRGLAGEAGELFF.

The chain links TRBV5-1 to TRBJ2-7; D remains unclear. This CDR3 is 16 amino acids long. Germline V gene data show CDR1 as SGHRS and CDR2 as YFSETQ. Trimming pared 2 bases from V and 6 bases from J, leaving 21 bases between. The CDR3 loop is CASSLAQDLPLPEQYF. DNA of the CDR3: TGCGCCAGCAGCTTAGCCCAGGACCTCCCTCTCCCCGAGCAGTACTTC.

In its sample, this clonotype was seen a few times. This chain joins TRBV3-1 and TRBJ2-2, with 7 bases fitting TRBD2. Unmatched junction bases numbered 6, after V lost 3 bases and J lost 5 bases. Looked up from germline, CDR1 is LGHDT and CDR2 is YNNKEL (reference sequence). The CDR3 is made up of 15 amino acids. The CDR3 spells CASSQEGRVTGELFF. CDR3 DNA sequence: TGTGCCAGCAGCCAGGAGGGGAGGGTGACCGGGGAGCTGTTTTTT. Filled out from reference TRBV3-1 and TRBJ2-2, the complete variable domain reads DTAVSQTPKYLVTQMGNDKSIKCEQNLGHDTMYWYKQDSKKFLKIMFSYNNKELIINETVPNRFSPKSPDKAHLNLHINSLELGDSAVYFCASSQEGRVTGELFFGEGSRLTVL.

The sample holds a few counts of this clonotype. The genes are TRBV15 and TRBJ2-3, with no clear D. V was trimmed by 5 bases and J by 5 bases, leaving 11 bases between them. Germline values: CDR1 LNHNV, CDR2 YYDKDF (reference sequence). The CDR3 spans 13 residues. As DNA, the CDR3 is TGTGCCACCAGCCCCTGGGTGGAAGATACGCAGTATTTT. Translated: CATSPWVEDTQYF.

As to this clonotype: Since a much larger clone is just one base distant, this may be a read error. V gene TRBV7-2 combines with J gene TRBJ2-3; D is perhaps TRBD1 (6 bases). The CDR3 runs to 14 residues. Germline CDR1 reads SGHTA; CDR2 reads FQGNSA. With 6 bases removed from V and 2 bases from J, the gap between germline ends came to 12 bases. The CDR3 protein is CASRLDRSTDTQYF. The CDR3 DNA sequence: TGTGCCAGCAGACTCGACAGGTCCACAGATACGCAGTATTTT.

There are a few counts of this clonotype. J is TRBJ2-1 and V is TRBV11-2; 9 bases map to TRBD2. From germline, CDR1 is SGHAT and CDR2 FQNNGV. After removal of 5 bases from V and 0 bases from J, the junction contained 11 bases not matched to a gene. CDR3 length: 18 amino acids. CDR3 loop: CASSPPAGGSSSYNEQFF. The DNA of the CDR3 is TGTGCCAGCAGCCCCCCAGCGGGGGGTTCAAGCTCCTACAATGAGCAGTTCTTC.

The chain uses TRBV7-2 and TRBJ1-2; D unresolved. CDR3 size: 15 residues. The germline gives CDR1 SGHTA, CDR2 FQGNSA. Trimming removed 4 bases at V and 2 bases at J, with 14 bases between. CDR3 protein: CASSSNLVLNYGYTF. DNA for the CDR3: TGTGCCAGCAGCTCAAATCTTGTCCTCAACTATGGCTACACCTTC.

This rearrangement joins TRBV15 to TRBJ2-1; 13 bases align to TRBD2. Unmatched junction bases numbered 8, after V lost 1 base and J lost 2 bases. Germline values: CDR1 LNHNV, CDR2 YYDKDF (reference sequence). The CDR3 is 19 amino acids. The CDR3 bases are TGTGCCACCAGCAGAGTAAGGGGACTAGCGGGAAGCCCCTACAATGAGCAGTTCTTC. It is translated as CATSRVRGLAGSPYNEQFF.

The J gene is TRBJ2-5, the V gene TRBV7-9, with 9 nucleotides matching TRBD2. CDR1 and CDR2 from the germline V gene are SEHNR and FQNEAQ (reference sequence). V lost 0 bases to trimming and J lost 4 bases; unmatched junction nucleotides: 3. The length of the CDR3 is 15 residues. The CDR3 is CASSLAGTSLETQYF. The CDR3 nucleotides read TGTGCCAGCAGCTTAGCCGGGACTAGCTTAGAGACCCAGTACTTC.